Below, one TCR beta chain is given with its context. Germline V lookup: CDR1 SGHDN, CDR2 FVKESK. Trimming took 2 bases from V and 2 from J, leaving 12 bases between them. This CDR3 contains 15 residues. The data were obtained in a study of cytomegalovirus exposure and HLA in healthy donors. TCRdb's copy holds only in-frame clones and misses some; the assay was immunoSEQ multiplex PCR. This table has 280,000 or so clones, roughly 90% appearing once. The sample taken for sequencing was PBMCs. The gene calls are TRBV14 and TRBJ1-2; D may be TRBD1 (5 bases). The receptor comes from a woman aged 18-29 years in good health and CMV-seronegative. The CDR3 bases are TGTGCCAGCAGCCAACAGGGAGGAACGAACTATGGCTACACCTTC. This sequence encodes CASSQQGGTNYGYTF.